This paragraph covers one T cell receptor beta chain sequence. These data belong to a study of blood T cell repertoires in COVID-19. In the authors' methods: Estimates of nucleated cell counts were drawn from the amplification of reference gene primers. The protocol was immunoSEQ multiplex PCR, while the TCRdb copy is restricted to in-frame clones and leaves out a portion. The V and J calls and clone size are taken from that table; D and trimming were inferred from the DNA. The table includes some 87,000 clones, around 80% detected once. Germline trimming cut 6 bases from V and 5 bases from J; bases unmatched to any gene: 7. Germline V gives CDR1 WSHSY, CDR2 SAAADI. The CDR3 runs to 15 residues.

Sequencing input: peripheral blood. The chain has TRBV10-2 and TRBJ2-2; TRBD1 agrees at 9 bases. The TCR sequence derives from a man of 80 years or more with active or convalescent COVID-19. The DNA of the CDR3 is TGCGCCAGCAGCTTGACAGGGGGGGAGACCGGGGAGCTGTTTTTT. This encodes CASSLTGGETGELFF.